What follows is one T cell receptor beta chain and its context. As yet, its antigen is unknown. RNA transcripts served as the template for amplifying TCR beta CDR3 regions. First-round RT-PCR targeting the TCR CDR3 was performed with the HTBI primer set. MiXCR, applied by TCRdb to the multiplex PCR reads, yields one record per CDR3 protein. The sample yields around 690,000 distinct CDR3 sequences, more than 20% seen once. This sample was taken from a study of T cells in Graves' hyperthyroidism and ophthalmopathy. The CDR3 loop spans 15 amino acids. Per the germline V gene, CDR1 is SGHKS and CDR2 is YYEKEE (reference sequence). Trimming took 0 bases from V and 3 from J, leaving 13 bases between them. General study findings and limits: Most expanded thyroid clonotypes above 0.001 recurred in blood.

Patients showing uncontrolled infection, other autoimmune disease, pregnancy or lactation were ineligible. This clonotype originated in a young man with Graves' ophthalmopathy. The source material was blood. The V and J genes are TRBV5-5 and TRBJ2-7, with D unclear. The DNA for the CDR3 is TGTGCCAGCAGCTTGGGCAGACACAGTTTCTACGAGCAGTACTTC. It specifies CASSLGRHSFYEQYF.